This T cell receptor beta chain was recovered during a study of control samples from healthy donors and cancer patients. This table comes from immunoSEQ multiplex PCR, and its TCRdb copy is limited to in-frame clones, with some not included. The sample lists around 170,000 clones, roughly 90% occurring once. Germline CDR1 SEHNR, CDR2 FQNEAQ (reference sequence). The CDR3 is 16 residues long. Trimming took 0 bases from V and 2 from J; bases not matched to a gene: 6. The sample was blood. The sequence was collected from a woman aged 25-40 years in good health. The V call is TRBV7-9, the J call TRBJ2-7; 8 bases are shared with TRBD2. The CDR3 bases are TGTGCCAGCAGCTTAGCGGTGGGCGGGAGGACCTACGAGCAGTACTTC. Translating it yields CASSLAVGGRTYEQYF.